This T cell receptor beta chain was captured by sequencing in a study of T cell responses to AZD1222 COVID-19 vaccine. Turning to this clone: Antigen specificity is unknown.

Study observations and caveats: Baseline seropositivity occurred in only a handful of AZD1222 recipients.

The J segment lost 4 bases and the V segment lost 6 bases, leaving 13 bases of the junction unmatched. CDR1 WNHNN and CDR2 SYGVQD come from the germline V gene (reference sequence). The length of the CDR3 is 16 residues. TCRdb's table, derived via immunoSEQ multiplex PCR, lists solely in-frame clones and lacks some. This sample has roughly 190,000 clones; around 92% occur once, and the top ten carry 1% to 1.5%. The source material was peripheral blood, sampled on day 0 of AZD1222 vaccination. The rearrangement links TRBV10-1 to TRBJ1-1; TRBD1 matches at 8 bases. This TCR was recovered from an adult in good health. CDR3 sequence (DNA): TGCGCCAGCAGCAAAGGGACAGGCGGTGCGAGCACTGAAGCTTTCTTT. It encodes CASSKGTGGASTEAFF.